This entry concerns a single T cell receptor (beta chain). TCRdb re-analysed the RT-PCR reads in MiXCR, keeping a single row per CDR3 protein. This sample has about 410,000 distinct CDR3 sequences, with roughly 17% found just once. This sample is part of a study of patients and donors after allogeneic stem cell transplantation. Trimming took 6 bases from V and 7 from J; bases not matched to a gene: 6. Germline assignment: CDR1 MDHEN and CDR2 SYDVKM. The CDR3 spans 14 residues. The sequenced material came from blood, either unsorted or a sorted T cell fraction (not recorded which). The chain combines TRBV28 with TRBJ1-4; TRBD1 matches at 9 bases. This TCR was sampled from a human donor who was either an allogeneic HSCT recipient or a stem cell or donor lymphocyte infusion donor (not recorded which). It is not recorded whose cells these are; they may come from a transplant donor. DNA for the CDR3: TGTGCCAGCAGGCCGACAGGGGGTGGTGAAAAACTGTTTTTT. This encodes CASRPTGGGEKLFF.